The T cell receptor (beta chain) described here comes from a study of blood T cells in healthy people across ages. Study-level points and caveats: The percentage of naive T cells correlated strongly with TCR beta diversity.

Extractions gave at least 5 micrograms of total RNA per sample. Of note for this clonotype: Its antigen is not known.

From germline, CDR1 is LGHNA and CDR2 YSLEER. V was trimmed by 0 bases and J by 5 bases, leaving 13 bases between them. This CDR3 is built from 16 residues. Using a J-beta primer mix together with a sample-barcoded 5' primer, a second PCR was run for roughly 6 to 12 cycles. Each single sample gave us at least 3 million CDR3-containing paired-end reads. TCRdb independently ran MiXCR on the 5' RACE reads; one entry per CDR3 protein. The sample shows hundreds of thousands of distinct CDR3 sequences, about 36% of them seen only once. The receptor was isolated from a man aged 18 to 29 in good health. Sequencing was performed on blood. V gene TRBV4-3 combines with J gene TRBJ1-4; tentatively, D is TRBD1 (6 bases). The CDR3 DNA reads as TGCGCCAGCAGCCAAGATCACCGGACAGCGAATGAAAAACTGTTTTTT. Encoded protein: CASSQDHRTANEKLFF.